The 21 T cell receptor beta chains below were found in one sample sequenced in a study of blood T cells in healthy people across ages. Through a sample-barcoded 5' primer and a J-beta primer mix, a second PCR was run for about 6 to 11 cycles. Using its own MiXCR run on the 5' RACE reads, TCRdb lists one record per CDR3 protein. The table includes some 1.4 million distinct CDR3 sequences, roughly 45% detected once. Sample: blood. All receptors derive from a woman younger than 35 in good health.

This clonotype was seen a few times. The chain recombines TRBV6-6 with TRBJ1-5, with TRBD1 identical over 9 bases. The CDR3 loop spans 14 amino acids. Trimming took 4 bases from V and 5 from J; bases not matched to a gene: 3. From germline, CDR1 is MNHNY and CDR2 SVGAGI (reference sequence). The CDR3 bases are TGTGCCAGCAGTTGGGGACAGGGTTATCAGCCCCAGCATTTT. It is translated as CASSWGQGYQPQHF.

This clonotype appeared a few times. The chain joins TRBV21-1 to TRBJ1-2; the table's D call TRBD1 went unverified against the DNA. TRBV21-1 is classified as a pseudogene. This CDR3 spans 13 amino acids. The CDR3 coding sequence is TGTGCCAGCGGCCCCGGGGGAAATTATGGCTACACCTTC. As protein: CASGPGGNYGYTF.

The chain recombines TRBV6-1 with TRBJ2-3; D gene uncertain. This CDR3 has 16 amino acids. V was trimmed by 5 bases and J by 2 bases, leaving 17 bases between them. Per the germline V gene, CDR1 is MNHNS and CDR2 is SASEGT. This chain's CDR3 is CASSTIGGSLTDTQYF. The CDR3, as DNA: TGTGCCAGCAGTACCATCGGTGGCAGTCTCACAGATACGCAGTATTTT.

As regards this clonotype: Germline and junction disagree at one end, which may indicate a read error. V is TRBV2 and J is TRBJ2-1; D not certain. The CDR3 runs to 14 residues. CDR1 and CDR2 (germline): SNHLY, FYNNEI. CDR3 nucleotide sequence: TGTGCCGGCAGCCCAGACTCTCTCGGAAATGAGCAGTTCTTC. Its translation is CAGSPDSLGNEQFF.

This clonotype was counted only a few times. This rearrangement joins TRBV4-1 to TRBJ1-2; 7 bases map to TRBD1. With 3 bases clipped from V and 0 bases from J, the junction kept 4 bases outside the gene matches. This CDR3 contains 15 residues. From germline, CDR1 is MGHRA and CDR2 YSYEKL. CDR3 in amino acids: CASSHRTGANYGYTF. The CDR3 DNA follows: TGCGCCAGCAGCCATAGGACAGGAGCTAACTATGGCTACACCTTC.

V and J are TRBV5-1 and TRBJ2-5; D perhaps matches TRBD1 (6 bases). This CDR3 comprises 14 residues. The V end was cut by 2 bases, the J end by 2 bases, with 10 bases between. Germline V gene data show CDR1 as SGHRS and CDR2 as YFSETQ. The CDR3 coding sequence is TGCGCCAGCAGCTTCAAAGGGACACAAGAGACCCAGTACTTC. As protein: CASSFKGTQETQYF.

This chain uses TRBV6-6 with TRBJ2-5, with D possibly matching TRBD1 (8 bases). The ends were cut back, 2 bases at V and 5 bases at J, with 15 bases in the middle. This CDR3 contains 15 residues. Germline loops: CDR1 MNHNY, CDR2 SVGAGI (reference sequence). In DNA form, the CDR3 reads TGTGCCAGCAGTTACCTCGGACAGGGAGGGGAGACCCAGTACTTC. It translates to CASSYLGQGGETQYF.

The gene calls are TRBV7-2 and TRBJ2-1; weak D call: TRBD2 (7 bases). The germline V and J ends were trimmed by 4 bases and 4 bases, with 17 bases remaining between them. CDR3 length equals 16 residues. The germline gives CDR1 SGHTA, CDR2 FQGNSA. Here the CDR3 reads CASSSAGATIYNEQFF. The CDR3 DNA reads as TGTGCCAGCAGCTCGGCGGGGGCCACTATTTACAATGAGCAGTTCTTC.

This sequence joins TRBV29-1 and TRBJ2-7; 7 nucleotides align to TRBD1. Trimming took 4 bases from V and 0 from J; bases not matched to a gene: 18. CDR3 size: 18 residues. Germline CDR1 and CDR2: SQVTM and ANQGSEA. CDR3 loop: CSVGVGTVIEPPSYEQYF. DNA for the CDR3: TGCAGCGTTGGGGTGGGGACAGTCATTGAGCCCCCCTCCTACGAGCAGTACTTC.

This clonotype was seen a few times. The chain couples TRBV6-6 to TRBJ1-2, with 7 bases aligning to TRBD1. After removal of 5 bases from V and 4 bases from J, the junction contained 7 bases not matched to a gene. In germline, CDR1 is MNHNY, CDR2 SVGAGI (reference sequence). This CDR3 contains 14 residues. Here the CDR3 reads CASSKGQQTYGYTF. The CDR3 nucleotides read TGTGCCAGCAGTAAGGGACAGCAAACCTATGGCTACACCTTC.

Only a few counts were recorded for this clonotype. The chain uses TRBV20-1 and TRBJ1-2; the D is unclear. Germline-derived CDR1 and CDR2 are DFQATT and SNEGSKA (reference sequence). The CDR3 length is 12 residues. Trimming removed 5 bases from V and 4 bases from J, with 11 bases in between. The CDR3 sequence: CSAGSWRYGYTF. CDR3 bases: TGCAGTGCTGGGAGTTGGCGCTATGGCTACACCTTC.

The CDR3 protein is CASSARQLREDQETQYF. The CDR3 DNA follows: TGCGCCAGCAGTGCAAGGCAGTTGCGGGAGGACCAAGAGACCCAGTACTTC. The V call is TRBV10-1, the J call TRBJ2-5; 8 nucleotides line up with TRBD2. The CDR3 has 17 amino acids. Germline V gene sequence: CDR1 WNHNN, CDR2 SYGVQD (reference sequence). V shed 4 bases, J shed 0 bases, and the junction held 10 bases outside the gene matches.

The chain couples TRBV12-3 or TRBV12-4 to TRBJ1-3; no clear D. V was pared by 7 bases and J by 0 bases, with 10 bases between. The CDR3 loop spans 14 amino acids. CDR3 amino acids: CASTPGVSGNTIYF. The CDR3 DNA reads TGTGCCAGCACCCCCGGGGTCTCTGGAAACACCATATATTTT.

V and J are TRBV18 and TRBJ2-1, with a possible D match to TRBD2 (6 bases). Trimming pared 1 base from V and 7 bases from J, leaving 14 bases between. CDR1 and CDR2 from the germline V gene are KGHSH and LQKENI. This CDR3 region has 15 residues. The CDR3 protein is CASSPRRPRGNEQFF. As DNA, the CDR3 is TGTGCCAGCTCACCACGGCGGCCCCGGGGGAATGAGCAGTTCTTC. The complete variable domain, with remaining parts taken from reference TRBV18 and TRBJ2-1, reads NAGVMQNPRHLVRRRGQEARLRCSPMKGHSHVYWYRQLPEEGLKFMVYLQKENIIDESGMPKERFSAEFPKEGPSILRIQQVVRGDSAAYFCASSPRRPRGNEQFFGPGTRLTVL.

The chain links TRBV12-3 or TRBV12-4 to TRBJ2-3, with 9 bases fitting TRBD2. V shed 6 bases, J shed 5 bases, and the junction held 3 bases outside the gene matches. The CDR3 is made up of 13 amino acids. CDR3 sequence (DNA): TGTGCCAGCAGCGCAGCGGGAGGAGATACGCAGTATTTT. It translates to CASSAAGGDTQYF.

This clonotype was observed a few times. The chain couples TRBV27 to TRBJ2-3; 8 nucleotides agree with TRBD2. The CDR3 covers 16 residues. Germline trimming cut 0 bases from V and 6 bases from J; bases unmatched to any gene: 8. Germline V gene sequence: CDR1 MNHEY, CDR2 SMNVEV (reference sequence). CDR3 sequence: CASSLSIAGGSDTQYF. In DNA form, the CDR3 reads TGTGCCAGCAGTTTATCGATCGCGGGGGGTTCGGATACGCAGTATTTT.

The chain carries TRBV10-3 and TRBJ1-5; no clear D. V lost 1 base to trimming and J lost 3 bases, with 4 bases between them. From germline, CDR1 is ENHRY and CDR2 SYGVKD. This CDR3 comprises 13 residues. CDR3 bases: TGTGCCATCAGTGAGTTCAACAATCAGCCCCAGCATTTT. Amino acids: CAISEFNNQPQHF.

This clonotype was detected a few times. The chain carries TRBV2 and TRBJ2-5; 11 bases line up with TRBD2. The germline V gene has CDR1 SNHLY and CDR2 FYNNEI. V dropped 4 bases and J dropped 5; count of bases not matched to a gene: 12. The CDR3 sequence is 17 residues long. In DNA, the CDR3 is TGTGCCAGCAGTGCTGAGACTAGCGGGAATAAGAGGGAGACCCAGTACTTC. It yields the protein CASSAETSGNKRETQYF.

This clonotype was detected ten times or more. CDR3 sequence (DNA): TGTGCCACCAGTAGGTCGGGAGCTACTTTCTACAATGAGCAGTTCTTC. This codes for CATSRSGATFYNEQFF. This chain connects TRBV24-1 to TRBJ2-1, with D perhaps matching TRBD2 (6 bases). CDR3 length: 16 residues. CDR1 and CDR2 (germline): KGHDR, SFDVKD. V dropped 6 bases and J dropped 3 bases, with 17 bases sitting between them.

The chain is built from TRBV5-1 and TRBJ1-1, with D maybe TRBD1 (5 bases). The CDR3 sequence is 17 residues long. The V gene's germline CDR1 is SGHRS and CDR2 YFSETQ. V lost 0 bases to trimming and J lost 6 bases, with 21 bases between them. CDR3 sequence (DNA): TGCGCCAGCAGCTTGGGGGGGGGTTTGGGTCTGGGCGCTGAAGCTTTCTTT. This translates into CASSLGGGLGLGAEAFF.

This clonotype was seen more than once but under ten times. The chain combines TRBV6-1 with TRBJ2-7; D perhaps matches TRBD2 (5 bases). The CDR3 spans 14 residues. The V gene's germline CDR1 is MNHNS and CDR2 SASEGT. V gave up 4 bases and J gave up 4 bases, with 14 bases separating them. This CDR3 reads CASSAGGLQYEQYF. The DNA of the CDR3 is TGTGCCAGCAGTGCCGGTGGACTGCAGTACGAGCAGTACTTC.